This TCR beta chain is drawn from a study of cytomegalovirus exposure and HLA in healthy donors. This CDR3 contains 14 residues. Per the germline V gene, CDR1 is SGDLS and CDR2 is YYNGEE. The trim removed 0 bases at V and 3 bases at J, leaving 2 bases unmatched. Unrecorded immune exposure was likely among donors, who were nominally healthy when sampled. PCR used 60 Vbeta primers and 13 Jbeta primers. Profiled with immunoSEQ multiplex PCR; TCRdb holds only in-frame clones, not every one. This table has approximately 130,000 clones, approximately 80% appearing once. This TCR derives from a girl aged 2-10 years in good health and CMV-seronegative. Sequenced sample: PBMCs. The chain recombines TRBV9 with TRBJ1-2; 7 positions match TRBD1. CDR3 loop: CASSVGDSYYGYTF. CDR3 in DNA: TGTGCCAGCAGCGTAGGGGACAGCTACTATGGCTACACCTTC.